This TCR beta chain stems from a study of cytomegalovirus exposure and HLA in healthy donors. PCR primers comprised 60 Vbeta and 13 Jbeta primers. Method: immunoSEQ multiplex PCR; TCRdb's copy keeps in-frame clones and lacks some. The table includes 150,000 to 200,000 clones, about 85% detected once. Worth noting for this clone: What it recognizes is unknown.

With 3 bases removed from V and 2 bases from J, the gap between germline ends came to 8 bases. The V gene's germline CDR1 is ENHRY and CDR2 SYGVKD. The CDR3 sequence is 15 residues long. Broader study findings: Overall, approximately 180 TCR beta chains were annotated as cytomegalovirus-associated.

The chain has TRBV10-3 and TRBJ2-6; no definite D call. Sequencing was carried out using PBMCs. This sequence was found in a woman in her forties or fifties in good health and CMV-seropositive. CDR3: CAISELGPGANVLTF. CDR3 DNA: TGTGCCATCAGTGAACTGGGCCCTGGGGCCAACGTCCTGACTTTC.